The sequence of this TCR beta chain was determined in a study of T cell repertoires in cytomegalovirus infection. About the study: CMV infection plus the matching HLA type was flagged by public TCR beta signatures. Overall study findings and caveats: CMV carriers with the relevant HLA were identified by cumulative public TCR beta family frequency. CMV-specific TCR beta clonotypes restricted by HLA-C were the ones dominating the ex vivo response.

In TCRdb, the reads were re-called with MiXCR into one record per CDR3 protein. The sample holds some 110,000 distinct CDR3 sequences, about 9.5% seen once. Trimming took off 5 bases at V and 5 bases at J, with 13 bases between the two ends. The CDR3 is 13 amino acids. Germline values: CDR1 SGHVS, CDR2 FQNEAQ. This clonotype has a count of ten or more. Its antigen is still unknown. The sample was PBMCs, sequenced either directly or after in vitro stimulation (not recorded which). The clonotype originates from a human donor in good health (CMV status not recorded). Some clones in this sample may be carry-over from other donors' samples. The V call is TRBV7-8, the J call TRBJ2-7; tentative D call: TRBD1 (6 bases). The CDR3 DNA reads as TGTGCCAGCAGCAGCAGGGGACCCAACGAGCAGTACGTC. Residues: CASSSRGPNEQYV.